Many counts were recorded for the clone carrying this TCR beta chain. V dropped 6 bases and J dropped 9 bases, with 12 bases sitting between them. This CDR3 has 12 amino acids. Preparation of the TCRbeta library was carried out with unique molecular identifiers. Using its own MiXCR run on the PCR reads, TCRdb lists one record per CDR3 protein. In the table there are roughly 590,000 distinct CDR3 sequences, approximately 15% of which are singletons. This entry belongs to a study of T-cell reconstitution after alpha-beta-depleted transplantation in children. The sequence was collected from a human donor who donated a stem cell graft to a child with acute myeloid leukemia. This specimen consisted of PBMCs from the stem cell graft donor, obtained from the stem cell graft. V usage is TRBV12-3 or TRBV12-4 and J usage is TRBJ1-5; tentative D call: TRBD1 (5 bases). This chain's CDR3 is CASSPPRGPQHF. The CDR3 DNA reads TGTGCCAGCAGCCCTCCAAGGGGGCCCCAGCATTTT.